The subject of this entry is one T cell receptor beta chain. Antigen specificity is unknown. Looked up from germline, CDR1 is SNHLY and CDR2 is FYNNEI. With V trimmed by 5 bases and J by 8 bases, 12 bases remained unmatched. This CDR3 region has 16 residues. The source of the sample is a study of T cell responses to AZD1222 COVID-19 vaccine. Study-wide points: Unmutated variant regions are reportedly targeted by nearly half of spike-specific TCRs.

Produced via immunoSEQ multiplex PCR; TCRdb's table is partial and in-frame only. The sample lists around 180,000 clones, 85% to 95% seen once, with roughly 1.7% in the top ten. The specimen was peripheral blood, collected 28 days after the second AZD1222 dose. The chain has TRBV2 and TRBJ1-4, with 9 bases identical to TRBD1. The source of this sequence is an adult who received the AZD1222 COVID-19 vaccine. CDR3 coding DNA: TGTGCCAGCAGTCAACACAGCCCGGGACAGGGAGAAAAACTGTTTTTT. Protein sequence: CASSQHSPGQGEKLFF.